The sequence of this TCR beta chain was determined in a study of a mutant IDH1 vaccine in newly diagnosed glioma. Turning to the study itself: Treated patients had a mean age of roughly 40 years and an approximately 62% male, roughly 40% female split.

V dropped 3 bases and J dropped 9 bases, with 12 bases sitting between them. The germline gives CDR1 SGHDN, CDR2 FVKESK. This CDR3 comprises 13 residues. Study observations and caveats: Pseudoprogression seemingly bore no relation to changes in top peripheral T cell clonotypes.

Time point: baseline, week 1 (first vaccination visit). Treatment in this sample: pre-vaccination baseline after standard-of-care therapy. About this clone itself: Its antigen is still unknown.

Method: immunoSEQ multiplex PCR; TCRdb's copy keeps in-frame clones and lacks some. The data contain about 96,000 clones, around 77% of them seen just once; the ten biggest clones take up around 7%. V gene TRBV14 combines with J gene TRBJ2-1, with no clear D. The starting material was PBMCs, obtained from a glioma patient treated with radiotherapy, temozolomide or both. This receptor was identified in a man between 35 and 55 years old with glioma. CDR3 sequence reads: CASSHELLGEQFF. DNA of the CDR3: TGTGCCAGCAGCCACGAATTACTGGGTGAGCAGTTCTTC.